Below, one T cell receptor beta chain is given with its context. Antigen unknown. This record belongs to a study of CD8 T cells in ankylosing spondylitis. Findings and caveats of the study: There was reportedly significant enrichment of clones that were disease-linked in matched ankylosing spondylitis synovial fluid. Ankylosing spondylitis blood appeared to carry a characteristic TCR beta motif of several highly homologous variants.

The CDR3 is made up of 13 amino acids. Trimming removed 6 bases at V and 0 bases at J, with 8 bases between. The germline CDR1 and CDR2 sequences are SGHVS and FQNEAQ. Researchers built TCR beta libraries using quantitative 5'-RACE with molecular barcodes. One entry per CDR3 protein results from TCRdb running MiXCR on the 5' RACE reads. There are roughly 160,000 distinct CDR3 sequences in the sample; approximately 9.9% occur only once, and around 15% lies in the top ten. The sequence derives from a female donor with ankylosing spondylitis or in good health (not recorded which). The chain carries TRBV7-8 and TRBJ2-5; D remains ambiguous. Sequenced: blood, either unsorted or a sorted T cell fraction (not recorded which). The CDR3 is CASRLPYQETQYF. The CDR3 bases are TGTGCCAGCAGACTCCCGTACCAAGAGACCCAGTACTTC. Full variable domain (missing parts from reference TRBV7-8 and TRBJ2-5): GAGVSQSPRYKVAKRGQDVALRCDPISGHVSLFWYQQALGQGPEFLTYFQNEAQLDKSGLPSDRFFAERPEGSVSTLKIQRTQQEDSAVYLCASRLPYQETQYFGPGTRLLVL.